This TCR beta chain was recorded in a study of blood T cells in healthy people across ages. CDR1 is DFQATT, CDR2 SNEGSKA, per germline (reference sequence). With V trimmed by 3 bases and J by 2 bases, 7 bases remained unmatched. This CDR3 spans 16 amino acids. Primed by a sample-barcoded 5' primer and a J-beta primer mix, a second PCR proceeded for about 6 to 11 cycles. TCRdb re-analysed the 5' RACE reads in MiXCR, keeping a single row per CDR3 protein. The data hold roughly 720,000 distinct CDR3 sequences, with approximately 55% observed a single time. The sample comprised blood. This receptor was obtained from a man at least 80 years old in good health. This sequence joins TRBV20-1 and TRBJ2-1; 10 nucleotides agree with TRBD2. CDR3 sequence: CSASASGRGTYNEQFF. CDR3 DNA: TGCAGTGCTAGTGCTAGCGGGAGAGGGACCTACAATGAGCAGTTCTTC.